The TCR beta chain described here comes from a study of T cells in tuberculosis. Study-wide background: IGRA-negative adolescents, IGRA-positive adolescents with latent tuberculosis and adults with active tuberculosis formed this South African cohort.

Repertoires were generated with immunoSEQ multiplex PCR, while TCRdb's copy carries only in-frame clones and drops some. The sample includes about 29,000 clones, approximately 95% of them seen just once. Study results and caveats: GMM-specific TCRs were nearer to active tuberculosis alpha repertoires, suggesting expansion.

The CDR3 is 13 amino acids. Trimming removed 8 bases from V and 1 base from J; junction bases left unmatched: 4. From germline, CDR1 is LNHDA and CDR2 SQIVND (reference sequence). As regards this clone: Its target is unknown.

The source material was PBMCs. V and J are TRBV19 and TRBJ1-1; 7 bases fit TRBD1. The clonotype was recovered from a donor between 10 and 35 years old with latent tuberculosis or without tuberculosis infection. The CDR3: CASYRQGNTEAFF. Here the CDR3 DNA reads TGTGCCAGTTACCGACAGGGGAACACTGAAGCTTTCTTT. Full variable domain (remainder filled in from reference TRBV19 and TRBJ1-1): DGGITQSPKYLFRKEGQNVTLSCEQNLNHDAMYWYRQDPGQGLRLIYYSQIVNDFQKGDIAEGYSVSREKKESFPLTVTSAQKNPTAFYLCASYRQGNTEAFFGQGTRLTVV.